This TCR beta chain derives from a study of blood T cell repertoires in COVID-19. Study-level background: The United States, Italy and Spain provided the acute and convalescent COVID-19 samples. Nucleic acid was either cDNA or gDNA, and it came from T cells, B-cell-depleted T cells, or PBMCs.

V lost 0 bases, J lost 4 bases, and 5 bases stayed unmatched. The CDR3 has 15 amino acids. Germline lookup yields CDR1 MNHEY and CDR2 SVGAGI. Clones were sequenced by immunoSEQ multiplex PCR, and TCRdb holds only the in-frame ones, with some missing. The repertoire holds around 130,000 clones, with over 70% as singletons. The sequence was collected from a man older than 75 with acute or convalescent COVID-19. Sequencing was done on a sample of peripheral blood. The genes are TRBV6-5 and TRBJ1-1, with 7 bases fitting TRBD1. CDR3 DNA sequence: TGTGCCAGCAGTTACTCCTCGACAGGGAGCACTGAAGCTTTCTTT. This codes for CASSYSSTGSTEAFF.